The sequence of this TCR beta chain was determined in a study of T cell changes during pregnancy in multiple sclerosis. Libraries were prepared by immunoSEQ multiplex PCR; TCRdb keeps only in-frame clonotypes and omits some of them. The repertoire includes approximately 83,000 clones, approximately 92% of them detected once, and 3.5% to 4.5% sits in the top ten. The CDR3 extends over 11 amino acids. Germline V gene sequence: CDR1 GTSNPN, CDR2 SVGIG (reference sequence). V gave up 5 bases and J gave up 1 base, with 5 bases separating them. V usage is TRBV30 and J usage is TRBJ1-1; D call uncertain. This receptor was identified in a female donor with multiple sclerosis, enrolled in a pregnancy study. Sequences were derived from peripheral blood, sampled in the first trimester of pregnancy. In DNA, the CDR3 is TGTGCCTGGGTGAGGAACACTGAAGCTTTCTTT. Protein: CAWVRNTEAFF. Supplemented by reference TRBV30 and TRBJ1-1, the full variable domain reads SQTIHQWPATLVQPVGSPLSLECTVEGTSNPNLYWYRQAAGRGLQLLFYSVGIGQISSEVPQNLSASRPQDRQFILSSKKLLLSDSGFYLCAWVRNTEAFFGQGTRLTVV.